This T cell receptor (beta chain) was identified in a study of blood T cell repertoires in COVID-19. Overall study: Whether acute or convalescent, the COVID-19 samples came from the United States, Italy and Spain. PBMCs, B-cell-depleted T cells, or T cells provided the cDNA or gDNA that made up the material.

Enrolment of Seattle patients took place during active infection, and they were followed longitudinally. The CDR3 has 13 residues. Per the germline V gene, CDR1 is MDHEN and CDR2 is SYDVKM. The V end was cut by 6 bases, the J end by 5 bases, with 13 bases between. In the study's own analysis: Researchers report that nucleated cell counts were estimated from reference gene primer amplification. This table comes from immunoSEQ multiplex PCR, and its TCRdb copy is limited to in-frame clones, with some not included. Clone size and the V and J calls come from that table; the DNA yielded D and trimming. The data hold over 150,000 clones, with around four fifths observed a single time. This clone was seen more than once but under ten times.

The chain employs TRBV28 and TRBJ1-2, with D possibly being TRBD1 (6 bases). The sample comprised peripheral blood. The sequence was obtained from a woman aged 80 or over with COVID-19, enrolled during active disease. CDR3 sequence (DNA): TGTGCCAGCAGCCCCGGGACACCATATGGCTACACCTTC. Amino acids: CASSPGTPYGYTF.